The rows below give T cell receptor beta chains drawn from one sample of a study of B cell selection in AIRE deficiency. Profiling relied on immunoSEQ multiplex PCR, and the TCRdb table lists in-frame clones only, not all of them. The table records roughly 18,000 clones, about 92% of them present only once. Sequencing was performed on CD4+CD25+ Tregs sorted from PBMCs. The receptors here all came from a human donor in good health. The CDR3 runs from the conserved cysteine through the conserved F or W. A D gene is named only where the DNA matches it firmly. The size field is filled for only some rows; it gives once, few, many or a size class.

>TRBJ2-1|14|TRBD1|-|TRBV5-1
TGCGCCAGCAGCTTGGGACAGGGTGTCTATGAGCAGTTCTTC
CASSLGQGVYEQFF
>TRBJ1-6|17|-|-|TRBV11-3
TGTGCCAGCAGCTTAGGGGACCGTAGCTCCTATAATTCACCCCTCCACTTT
CASSLGDRSSYNSPLHF
>TRBJ2-2|15|-|-|TRBV10-3
TGTGCCATCAGTGTCGTAACAAGGCCCACCGGGGAGCTGTTTTTT
CAISVVTRPTGELFF
>TRBJ1-1|14|TRBD1|-|TRBV7-2
TGTGCCAGCAGCCTCTATACAGGGGGCCAAGGAGCTTTCTTT
CASSLYTGGQGAFF
>TRBJ2-7|14|-|-|TRBV6-6
TGTGCCAGCAGTTCTCAGGGACCCACCTACGAGCAGTACTTC
CASSSQGPTYEQYF
>TRBJ2-7|14|TRBD1|-|TRBV4-2
TGTGCCAGCAGCCCCCGGACAGGGCAAGACGAGCAGTACTTC
CASSPRTGQDEQYF
>TRBJ2-7|14|-|-|TRBV2
TGTGCCAGCAGTGGGGCAGCCAGGGTCTACGAGCAGTACTTC
CASSGAARVYEQYF
>TRBJ2-1|14|TRBD1|-|TRBV7-2
TGTGCCAGCAGCTTAGGGGACAGCCCTTACGTGCAGTTCTTC
CASSLGDSPYVQFF
>TRBJ2-7|15|-|-|TRBV11-2
TGTGCCAGCACCGAGACTAGTAAGAGAGCCTACGAGCAGTACTTC
CASTETSKRAYEQYF
>TRBJ2-1|15|-|-|TRBV10-3
TGTGCCATCAGTGAGAGGAGGGAGGTGGGTGATGAGCAGTTCTTC
CAISERREVGDEQFF
>TRBJ1-4|14|-|once|TRBV6-6
TGTGCCAGCAGTTTGGCTGGGGCAGGTGAAAAACTGTTTTTT
CASSLAGAGEKLFF
>TRBJ2-3|15|TRBD2|once|TRBV14
TGTGCCAGCAGCCAAGGGGCTAGCGGAACAGATACGCAGTATTTT
CASSQGASGTDTQYF
>TRBJ2-4|18|-|-|TRBV21-1
TGTGCCAGCAGCATCGGCAGGAAGGTTAGGGTGGCCAAAAACATTCAGTACTTC
CASSIGRKVRVAKNIQYF
>TRBJ1-5|13|-|-|TRBV18
TGTGCCAGCTCACCCGGGGGGGATCAGCCCCAGCATTTT
CASSPGGDQPQHF
>TRBJ1-1|15|TRBD1|-|TRBV9
TGTGCCAGCAGCCCCACCCAGGGGGGGAACACTGAAGCTTTCTTT
CASSPTQGGNTEAFF
>TRBJ2-3|14|-|-|TRBV2
TGTGCCAGCAGTCTAACAGGGTACACAGATACGCAGTATTTT
CASSLTGYTDTQYF
>TRBJ2-7|15|TRBD1|-|TRBV11-3
TGTGCCAGCAGCTTCGGAACAGGGGGCTCCTACGAGCAGTACTTC
CASSFGTGGSYEQYF
>TRBJ2-1|14|TRBD2|once|TRBV7-9
TGTGCCAGCAGCCTAGCGGGAGTTTATGGTGAGCAGTTCTTC
CASSLAGVYGEQFF
>TRBJ2-7|12|-|-|TRBV5-1
TGCGCCAGCAGCCCACAGGGTTACGAGCAGTACTTC
CASSPQGYEQYF
>TRBJ1-6|15|TRBD1|-|TRBV5-4
TGTGCCAGCAGCTTCGGACAGGGAGTGGGTTCACCCCTCCACTTT
CASSFGQGVGSPLHF
>TRBJ2-1|17|TRBD2|-|TRBV5-1
TGCGCCAGCAGCTTGGCTCTAACTAGCGGGATCTACAATGAGCAGTTCTTC
CASSLALTSGIYNEQFF
>TRBJ2-5|13|TRBD1|-|TRBV7-9
TGTGCCAGCAGCCAAACAGGGGTGGAGACCCAGTACTTC
CASSQTGVETQYF
>TRBJ1-2|13|-|once|TRBV5-1
TGCGCCAGCAGCGGGGACGGGATCTATGGCTACACCTTC
CASSGDGIYGYTF
>TRBJ2-2|14|-|once|TRBV9
TGTGCCAGCAGCGTCGACCCAGACACCGGGGAGCTGTTTTTT
CASSVDPDTGELFF
>TRBJ2-1|15|TRBD2|few|TRBV6-6
TGTGCCAGCAAAAGGAAGCGGGAGGTGTACAATGAGCAGTTCTTC
CASKRKREVYNEQFF
>TRBJ2-5|15|TRBD1|-|TRBV28
TGTGCCAGCAGTTTATGGGGACAGGGCCAAGAGACCCAGTACTTC
CASSLWGQGQETQYF
>TRBJ1-1|18|TRBD1|-|TRBV5-5
TGTGCCAGCAGCGTCTCCCGGGACAGGGTTCTCATGAACACTGAAGCTTTCTTT
CASSVSRDRVLMNTEAFF
>TRBJ2-5|17|TRBD2|-|TRBV18
TGTGCCAGCTCACCACTCCCTCAGCGGGAGGCCCAAGAGACCCAGTACTTC
CASSPLPQREAQETQYF
>TRBJ2-6|21|TRBD2|-|TRBV4-3
TGCGCCAGCAGCCCCAACGGGATCTTTGGCCTAGCGGGAGGTGGGGCCAACGTCCTGACTTTC
CASSPNGIFGLAGGGANVLTF
>TRBJ2-1|15|-|-|TRBV7-8
TGTGCCAGCAGCGGGGGGCCTAGCACTTACAATGAGCAGTTCTTC
CASSGGPSTYNEQFF
>TRBJ1-2|13|-|-|TRBV7-9
TGTGCCAGCAGCTTAACCGGGAGTGATGGCTGCACCTTC
CASSLTGSDGCTF
>TRBJ1-3|14|-|-|TRBV7-2
TGTGCCAGCAGTGGCCTTCTCCTTGGAAACACCATATATTTT
CASSGLLLGNTIYF
>TRBJ2-2|13|-|-|TRBV27
TGTGCCAGCAGAAATCGTTACACCGGGGAGCTGTTTTTT
CASRNRYTGELFF
>TRBJ1-5|14|-|once|TRBV6-1
TGTGCCAGCAGAGACAGTTATAGCAATCAGCCCCAGCATTTT
CASRDSYSNQPQHF
>TRBJ1-5|17|TRBD1|-|TRBV6-1
TGTGCCAGCAGTGCACCCCCGGGACAGGGTTGGAATCAGCCCCAGCATTTT
CASSAPPGQGWNQPQHF
>TRBJ1-5|16|-|-|TRBV28
TGTGCCAGCAGTTTCATGGACTACAATAGCAATCAGCCCCAGCATTTT
CASSFMDYNSNQPQHF
>TRBJ1-6|17|-|-|TRBV4-1
TGCGCCAGCAGCCAACTAAGTGTGAGCTCCTATAATTCACCCCTCCACTTT
CASSQLSVSSYNSPLHF
>TRBJ2-5|18|TRBD2|-|TRBV11-2
TGTGCCAGCAGCTTAGCCGGGGGGAGTAGCGGGAGGGCAGAGACCCAGTACTTC
CASSLAGGSSGRAETQYF
>TRBJ2-4|18|TRBD1|-|TRBV19
TGTGCCAGTAGTACCGGACAGGGGCGTACGCGGGCCAAAAACATTCAGTACTTC
CASSTGQGRTRAKNIQYF
>TRBJ2-1|15|TRBD2|-|TRBV6-5
TGTGCCAGCAGGGGGCTAGCGGGAACCTACAATGAGCAGTTCTTC
CASRGLAGTYNEQFF
>TRBJ1-2|15|-|-|TRBV5-5
TGTGCCAGCAGCCTTCCTGTCAATACAAACTATGGCTACACCTTC
CASSLPVNTNYGYTF
>TRBJ1-1|13|-|-|TRBV18
TGTGCCAGCTCACCTCGAGGGAACACTGAAGCTTTCTTT
CASSPRGNTEAFF
>TRBJ2-2|17|TRBD2|-|TRBV7-2
TGTGCCAGCAGCCTCCCCGGACTAGCGGCTTACACCGGGGAGCTGTTTTTT
CASSLPGLAAYTGELFF
>TRBJ1-1|15|-|-|TRBV6-6
TGTGCCAGCAGTTATGCTGCTCCGGGGAACACTGAAGCTTTCTTT
CASSYAAPGNTEAFF
>TRBJ2-7|16|TRBD1|-|TRBV18
TGTGCCAGCTCACCACCTACGGGACAGGGGGCCTACGAGCAGTACTTC
CASSPPTGQGAYEQYF
>TRBJ2-7|14|TRBD2|-|TRBV7-1
TGTGCCAGCAGCTTGACTAGCGGGTCCTACGAGCAGTACTTC
CASSLTSGSYEQYF
>TRBJ1-2|12|-|-|TRBV5-5
TGTGCCAGCAGCTTGGCGCAGTATGGCTACACCTTC
CASSLAQYGYTF
>TRBJ2-3|14|-|-|TRBV5-4
TGTGCCAGCAGCCGTGGGGGGGCGGGAGATACGCAGTATTTT
CASSRGGAGDTQYF
>TRBJ1-5|13|-|-|TRBV28
TGTGCCATAAATCGTGACAGATATCAGCCCCAGCATTTT
CAINRDRYQPQHF
>TRBJ1-4|12|TRBD1|once|TRBV30
TGTGCAGCGGACAGGACTAATGAAAAACTGTTTTTT
CAADRTNEKLFF
>TRBJ2-2|15|-|-|TRBV10-2
TGCGCCAGCACCCTGACGGGGGCCCACACCGGGGAGCTGTTTTTT
CASTLTGAHTGELFF
>TRBJ2-5|16|TRBD2|-|TRBV7-2
TGTGCCAGCAGCTTAGCCGGGCTAGCGGGTTGGGAGACCCAGTACTTC
CASSLAGLAGWETQYF
>TRBJ1-5|15|-|-|TRBV5-5
TGTGCCAGCAGCTTGCGAGTCCCTAGCAATCAGCCCCAGCATTTT
CASSLRVPSNQPQHF
>TRBJ2-7|13|-|-|TRBV9
TGTGCCAGCAGCGTAAGGGCAAGGAGCGAGCAGTACTTC
CASSVRARSEQYF
>TRBJ2-7|14|-|-|TRBV5-4
TGTGCCAGCAGCTTGGAGGGGGTCGGACGAGGGCTGTACTTC
CASSLEGVGRGLYF
>TRBJ2-7|15|TRBD1|-|TRBV7-2
TGTGCCAGCAGCTTAGTAGGGGGACAGCCTAGTGAGCAGTACTTC
CASSLVGGQPSEQYF
>TRBJ2-7|14|TRBD2|-|TRBV5-1
TGCGCCAGCAGCTTGCTAGCGGGAGACGCGGAGCAGTACTTC
CASSLLAGDAEQYF
>TRBJ2-4|18|TRBD2|-|TRBV27
TGTGCCAGCAGTTTATGGGCGGGAGGGCCAGGATCCAAAAACATTCAGTACTTC
CASSLWAGGPGSKNIQYF
>TRBJ2-7|14|-|-|TRBV7-2
TGTGCCAGCAGCTTAGATTCTTTTTTCAGTGAGCAGTACTTC
CASSLDSFFSEQYF
>TRBJ1-5|15|-|once|TRBV5-5
TGTGCCAGCAGCCCCGGGACAAACTCAAATCAGCCCCAGCATTTT
CASSPGTNSNQPQHF